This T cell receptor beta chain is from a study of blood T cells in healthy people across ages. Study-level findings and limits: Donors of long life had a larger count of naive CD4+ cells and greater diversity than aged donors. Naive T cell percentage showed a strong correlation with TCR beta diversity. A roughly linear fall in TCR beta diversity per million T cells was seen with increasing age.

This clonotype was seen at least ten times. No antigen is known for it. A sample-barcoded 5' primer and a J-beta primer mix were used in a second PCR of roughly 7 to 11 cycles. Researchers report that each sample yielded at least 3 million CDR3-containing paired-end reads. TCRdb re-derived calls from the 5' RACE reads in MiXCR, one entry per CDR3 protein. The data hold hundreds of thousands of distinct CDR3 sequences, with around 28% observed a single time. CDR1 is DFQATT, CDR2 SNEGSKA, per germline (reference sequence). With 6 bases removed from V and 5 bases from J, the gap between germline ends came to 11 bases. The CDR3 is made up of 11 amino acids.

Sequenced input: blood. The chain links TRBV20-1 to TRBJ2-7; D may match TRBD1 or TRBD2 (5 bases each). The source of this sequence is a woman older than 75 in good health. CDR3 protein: CSATGLHEQYF. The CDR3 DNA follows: TGCAGTGCCACGGGGCTACACGAGCAGTACTTC.